This TCR beta chain was retrieved from a study of Ad26.COV2.S vaccination and SARS-CoV-2 variants. As for the study in general: Each vaccinee took Ad26.COV2.S intramuscularly, once or twice 56 days apart. Overall study results and limits: Reports say spike-specific CD8+ and CD4+ T cell responses covered substantial breadth after vaccination. Among vaccine recipients, spike-specific TCR breadth exceeded that of placebo recipients.

This clone turned up a few times. Its target is unknown. Sequenced by immunoSEQ multiplex PCR; TCRdb stores in-frame clones only, minus some. The sample lists about 350,000 clones, over 75% occurring once. Trimming pared 5 bases from V and 2 bases from J, leaving 9 bases between. The CDR3 spans 13 residues. Germline CDR1 and CDR2: LNHDA and SQIVND (reference sequence). The treatment is: around 19 received Ad26.COV2.S at low or high dose, single or two shots; roughly five received placebo; per-sample allocation not given. The investigators took samples on day 63 after the first vaccine or placebo injection. An 18-55-year-old adult in Boston served as donor.

The sample in question was peripheral blood, obtained in a trial of Ad26.COV2.S vaccine versus placebo. The TCR sequence derives from a person between 18 and 65 years old who received the Ad26.COV2.S COVID-19 vaccine or a placebo. V gene TRBV19 combines with J gene TRBJ1-2; D is unresolved. The CDR3 nucleotides are TGTGCCAGTAGTTGGAATGGGAACTATGGCTACACCTTC. Translating gives CASSWNGNYGYTF.